This entry describes one TCR beta chain. This entry comes from a study of T cell changes during pregnancy in multiple sclerosis. The junction had 8 bases not matched to a gene; V was cut back by 5 bases and J by 6 bases. The V gene's germline CDR1 is SGHTA and CDR2 FQGNSA. This CDR3 is built from 16 residues. The data were produced by immunoSEQ multiplex PCR, yet TCRdb's version contains in-frame clones alone and is incomplete. The repertoire holds 45,000 to 55,000 clones, with 92% as singletons. Sequencing used CD4+ T cells from peripheral blood mononuclear cells, obtained after pregnancy. The receptor was derived from a female donor in good health, enrolled as a control in a pregnancy study. The J gene is TRBJ2-2, the V gene TRBV7-2; 11 bases align to TRBD2. CDR3 coding DNA: TGTGCCAGCAGCAATAGCGGGGGGGCCTTAGCCGGGGAGCTGTTTTTT. Translated, it gives CASSNSGGALAGELFF.